These 17 T cell receptor beta chains were sequenced from one sample in a study of blood T cell repertoires in COVID-19. The table came from immunoSEQ multiplex PCR; TCRdb's copy has only in-frame clones and leaves some out. In the table there are 80,000 or so clones, roughly 89% of which are singletons. Sample: peripheral blood. All receptors come from a man aged 45-65 years with acute or convalescent COVID-19.

The chain uses TRBV28 and TRBJ2-5, with D maybe TRBD1 (6 bases). Germline CDR1 and CDR2: MDHEN and SYDVKM. Deletions cut 1 base from V and 9 bases from J, with 18 bases between. The CDR3 extends over 15 amino acids. This CDR3 is CASSLLELRPGAQYF. The CDR3 bases are TGTGCCAGCAGTTTATTGGAACTAAGGCCAGGGGCCCAGTACTTC.

This chain uses TRBV28 with TRBJ2-6, with TRBD1 identical over 7 bases. CDR1 and CDR2 from the germline V gene are MDHEN and SYDVKM. The V and J ends lost 0 bases and 0 bases, in that order; junction bases with no gene match: 2. The CDR3 length is 17 residues. In DNA, the CDR3 is TGTGCCAGCAGTTTATGGGACAGGCGCTCTGGGGCCAACGTCCTGACTTTC. As protein: CASSLWDRRSGANVLTF.

J is TRBJ1-1 and V is TRBV7-9, with D possibly TRBD1 on 5 matching bases. The CDR3 totals 13 residues. Germline V gives CDR1 SEHNR, CDR2 FQNEAQ (reference sequence). V shed 4 bases and J shed 2 bases, with 8 bases lying between them. As DNA, the CDR3 is TGTGCCAGCAGCTGGGGGGATAACACTGAAGCTTTCTTT. Protein sequence: CASSWGDNTEAFF.

The genes are TRBV2 and TRBJ1-2; a weak D match, TRBD1 (5 bases). Trimming removed 6 bases at V and 8 bases at J, with 22 bases between. Germline V lookup: CDR1 SNHLY, CDR2 FYNNEI. This CDR3 spans 15 amino acids. CDR3 amino acids: CASRYWREGTGGYTF. The DNA for the CDR3 is TGTGCCAGCAGATACTGGAGAGAGGGGACTGGAGGCTACACCTTC.

V and J are TRBV28 and TRBJ2-7; TRBD2 aligns across 10 bases. The CDR3 consists of 16 residues. Germline loops: CDR1 MDHEN, CDR2 SYDVKM. The V and J ends lost 9 bases and 0 bases, in that order; junction bases with no gene match: 11. DNA of the CDR3: TGTGCCAGTGATCCCTTTAGCGGGAGGAGCTCCTACGAGCAGTACTTC. Translated: CASDPFSGRSSYEQYF.

This chain connects TRBV6-5 to TRBJ2-7; D perhaps matches TRBD1 (6 bases). The CDR3 has 14 residues. Trimming shortened V by 6 bases and J by 0 bases, and 12 bases separated the two germline ends. Germline-derived CDR1 and CDR2 are MNHEY and SVGAGI. Here the CDR3 DNA reads TGTGCCAGCAGCCGACAGGTTCCCTCCTACGAGCAGTACGTC. Its translation: CASSRQVPSYEQYV.

The chain carries TRBV7-9 and TRBJ2-2; no firm D call. Trimming stripped 3 bases from V and 0 bases from J, with 11 bases between. This CDR3 has 16 residues. The germline CDR1 and CDR2 sequences are SEHNR and FQNEAQ (reference sequence). CDR3 in amino acids: CASSFQGETNTGELFF. CDR3 DNA sequence: TGTGCCAGCAGCTTTCAAGGAGAGACGAACACCGGGGAGCTGTTTTTT.

The gene calls are TRBV5-4 and TRBJ2-7; 10 bases are shared with TRBD2. The CDR3 is 17 amino acids. V dropped 4 bases and J dropped 0; count of bases not matched to a gene: 10. The germline gives CDR1 SGHNT, CDR2 YYREEE (reference sequence). CDR3 coding DNA: TGTGCCAGCAGCATGAAAGGACTAGCGGAGAGCTCCTACGAGCAGTACTTC. Translating gives CASSMKGLAESSYEQYF.

V usage is TRBV7-8 and J usage is TRBJ2-3; TRBD2 matches at 10 bases. The CDR3 sequence is 15 residues long. Looked up from germline, CDR1 is SGHVS and CDR2 is FQNEAQ. V gave up 6 bases and J gave up 3 bases; unmatched junction bases: 6. The CDR3 nucleotides are TGTGCCAGCAGTTCAAGCGGGGGGGCTACAGATACGCAGTATTTT. Protein: CASSSSGGATDTQYF.

The chain uses TRBV5-1 and TRBJ2-1, with TRBD2 identical over 7 bases. The germline V gene has CDR1 SGHRS and CDR2 YFSETQ. Unmatched junction bases numbered 2, after V lost 0 bases and J lost 8 bases. The CDR3 sequence is 13 residues long. The CDR3 here is CASSLVGRDEQFF. CDR3 nucleotide sequence: TGCGCCAGCAGCTTGGTGGGGAGGGATGAGCAGTTCTTC.

The chain joins TRBV2 to TRBJ1-1, with 7 positions matching TRBD1. Trimming cost V 6 bases and J 0 bases; bases outside gene matches: 7. The CDR3 runs to 15 residues. Germline V gene lookup returns CDR1 SNHLY and CDR2 FYNNEI. CDR3 nucleotides: TGTGCCAGCAGCCGCAGGGGGATAGTGAACACTGAAGCTTTCTTT. This codes for CASSRRGIVNTEAFF.

This chain links TRBV7-6 with TRBJ2-3; possibly TRBD2 for D (6 bases). This CDR3 is built from 13 residues. The germline CDR1 and CDR2 sequences are SGHVS and FNYEAQ. V was clipped by 5 bases and J by 7 bases, with 13 bases between them. The CDR3 sequence is CASSPTGLNTQYF. DNA for the CDR3: TGTGCCAGCAGCCCTACGGGACTTAATACGCAGTATTTT.

The J gene is TRBJ1-3, the V gene TRBV5-6; D is unclear. Per the germline V gene, CDR1 is SGHDT and CDR2 is YYEEEE. The CDR3 sequence is 14 residues long. Trimming left V 4 bases short and J 0 bases short, with 8 bases between. CDR3 DNA: TGTGCCAGCAGCCTTGTTTCCTCTGGAAACACCATATATTTT. Amino acid sequence: CASSLVSSGNTIYF.

This rearrangement joins TRBV6-5 to TRBJ1-1; unclear D gene. Trimming removed 2 bases from V and 1 base from J, with 8 bases in between. The CDR3 extends over 14 amino acids. CDR1 is MNHEY, CDR2 SVGAGI, per germline. In nucleotides, the CDR3 is TGTGCCAGCAGTTACGGCACAGAGAACACTGAAGCTTTCTTT. Translation: CASSYGTENTEAFF.

The chain employs TRBV3-1 (or the pseudogene TRBV3-2) and TRBJ1-2; TRBD1 is a possible D gene (5 bases). Trimming removed 1 base from V and 8 bases from J, with 11 bases in between. CDR1 LGHDT and CDR2 YNNKEL come from the germline V gene (reference sequence). There are 13 residues in the CDR3. Here the CDR3 reads CASSQGAGRGYTF. The CDR3 region has the DNA TGTGCCAGCAGCCAAGGGGCAGGGAGGGGCTACACCTTC.

The chain couples TRBV3-1 (or the pseudogene TRBV3-2) to TRBJ1-2; TRBD1 is a possible D gene (5 bases). Trimming took 1 base from V and 4 from J, leaving 10 bases between them. This CDR3 is 14 amino acids long. Germline loops: CDR1 LGHDT, CDR2 YNNKEL (reference sequence). The CDR3 spells CASSQVGQSYGYTF. The CDR3 DNA reads as TGTGCCAGCAGCCAAGTGGGGCAGTCCTATGGCTACACCTTC.

This rearrangement joins TRBV12-3 or TRBV12-4 to TRBJ2-4; 7 nucleotides match TRBD2. Losses at the gene ends were 6 bases for V and 8 bases for J; bases not matched to a gene: 1. This CDR3 spans 11 amino acids. The CDR3 DNA is TGTGCCAGCAGCCGGGGGGACATTCAGTACTTC. It yields the protein CASSRGDIQYF.